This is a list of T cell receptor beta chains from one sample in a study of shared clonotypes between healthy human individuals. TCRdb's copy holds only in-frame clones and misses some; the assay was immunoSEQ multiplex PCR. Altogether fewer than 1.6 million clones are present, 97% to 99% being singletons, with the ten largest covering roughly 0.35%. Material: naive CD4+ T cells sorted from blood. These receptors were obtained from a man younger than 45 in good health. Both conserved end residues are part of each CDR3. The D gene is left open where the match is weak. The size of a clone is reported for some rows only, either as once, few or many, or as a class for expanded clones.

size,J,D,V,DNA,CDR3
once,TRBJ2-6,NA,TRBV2,TGTGCCAGCAGTGAACATGGGGCCAACGTCCTGACTTTC,CASSEHGANVLTF
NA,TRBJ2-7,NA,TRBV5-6,TGTGCCAGCAGCGCGGGTACAGGGTACGAGCAGTACTTC,CASSAGTGYEQYF
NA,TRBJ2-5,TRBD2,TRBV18,TGTGCCAGCTCATTCGGACTAGCGGGAGCAGAGACCCAGTACTTC,CASSFGLAGAETQYF
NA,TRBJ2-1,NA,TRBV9,TGTGCCAGCAGCGTAGGCAGCAATGAGCAGTTCTTC,CASSVGSNEQFF
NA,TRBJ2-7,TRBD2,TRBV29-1,TGCAGCGCCCTGGGGGCGGGAGGGCCTAACGAGCAGTACTTC,CSALGAGGPNEQYF
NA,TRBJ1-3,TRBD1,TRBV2,TGTGCCAGCAGGTACGACAGGGGGTCTACTGGAAACACCATATATTTT,CASRYDRGSTGNTIYF
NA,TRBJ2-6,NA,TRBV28,TGTGCCAGCAGTTTATCGGCGGCAGGGGCCAACGTCCTGACTTTC,CASSLSAAGANVLTF
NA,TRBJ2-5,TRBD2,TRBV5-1,TGCGCCAGCAGCTTGGAACTAGCGGGAGAGACCCAGTACTTC,CASSLELAGETQYF
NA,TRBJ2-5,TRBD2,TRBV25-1,TGTGCCAGCAGCGCTAATACACCGGGAGGAGAGACCCAGTACTTC,CASSANTPGGETQYF
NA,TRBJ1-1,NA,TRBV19,TGTGCCAGTAGTATGTTATCGAACACTGAAGCTTTCTTT,CASSMLSNTEAFF
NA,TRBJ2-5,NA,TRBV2,TGTGCCAGCAGTGAACGACGGTCCGGGGAGACCCAGTACTTC,CASSERRSGETQYF
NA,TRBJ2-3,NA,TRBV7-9,TGTGCCAGCAGCGCAGCGTCAGAGTCAGATACGCAGTATTTT,CASSAASESDTQYF
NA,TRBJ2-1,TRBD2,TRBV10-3,TGTGCCATCAGTGAGGGGCGGGAGTACAATGAGCAGTTCTTC,CAISEGREYNEQFF
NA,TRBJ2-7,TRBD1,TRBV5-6,TGTGCCAGCAGCTTGGGACAGGGCTACTACGAGCAGTACTTC,CASSLGQGYYEQYF
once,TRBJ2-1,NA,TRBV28,TGTGCCAGCAGTTTATATTTGGACTTGAGCTCCTACAATGAGCAGTTCTTC,CASSLYLDLSSYNEQFF
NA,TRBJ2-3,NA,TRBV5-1,TGCGCCAGCAGCTTTGGACTCGCGGATACGCAGTATTTT,CASSFGLADTQYF
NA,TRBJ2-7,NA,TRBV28,TGTGCCAGCAGTGCCGTGGGACACGAGCAGTACTTC,CASSAVGHEQYF
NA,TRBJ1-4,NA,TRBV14,TGTGCCAGCAGCCAAGACTTTAATGAAAAACTGTTTTTT,CASSQDFNEKLFF
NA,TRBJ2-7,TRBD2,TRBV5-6,TGTGCCAGCAGCTTGGCCGGGAGGGAGCAGTACTTC,CASSLAGREQYF
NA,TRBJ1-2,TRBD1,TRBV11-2,TGTGCCAGCAGCTTAGGGGACAGGGCGGGATATGGCTACACCTTC,CASSLGDRAGYGYTF
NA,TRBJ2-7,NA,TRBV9,TGTGCCAGCAGCGTAGAGTTGGGCATCTCCTACGAGCAGTACTTC,CASSVELGISYEQYF
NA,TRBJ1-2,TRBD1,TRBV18,TGTGCCAGCTCACCGCTAACAGGGGAAGGCTACACCTTC,CASSPLTGEGYTF
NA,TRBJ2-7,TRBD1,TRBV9,TGTGCCAGCAGCCAAGGACAGGGTCTAAGGCTCGGCGAGCAGTACTTC,CASSQGQGLRLGEQYF
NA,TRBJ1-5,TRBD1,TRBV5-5,TGTGCCAGCAGCCGAGAGACAGGGAGGAATCAGCCCCAGCATTTT,CASSRETGRNQPQHF
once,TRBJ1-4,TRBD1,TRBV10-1,TGCGCCAGCAGTGAGTCGGGACAGACAACTAATGAAAAACTGTTTTTT,CASSESGQTTNEKLFF
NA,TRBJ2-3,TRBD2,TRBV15,TGTGCCACCAGCAGAGATCCCCTCGGGGGAGGGCTCACCGATACGCAGTATTTT,CATSRDPLGGGLTDTQYF
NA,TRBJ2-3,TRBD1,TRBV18,TGTGCCAGCTCACCGGGACAGTTTAGCACAGATACGCAGTATTTT,CASSPGQFSTDTQYF
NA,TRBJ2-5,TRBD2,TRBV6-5,TGTGCCAGCAGTCTCAGCGGGAGTAGACAAGAGACCCAGTACTTC,CASSLSGSRQETQYF
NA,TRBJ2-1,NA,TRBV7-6,NA,CASSFGPGNEQFF
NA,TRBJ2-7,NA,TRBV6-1,TGTGCCAGCAGGAACCGAGGCAGCACCTACGAGCAGTACTTC,CASRNRGSTYEQYF
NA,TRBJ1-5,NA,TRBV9,TGTGCCAGCAGCGTAGAAGGGCATCAGCCCCAGCATTTT,CASSVEGHQPQHF
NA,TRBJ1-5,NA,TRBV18,TGTGCCAGCTCAGCGAAAGGGGGGATCGTAAGCAATCAGCCCCAGCATTTT,CASSAKGGIVSNQPQHF
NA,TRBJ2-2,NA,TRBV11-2,TGTGCCAGCAGCTTGGAGGGGGCCCTGAACACCGGGGAGCTGTTTTTT,CASSLEGALNTGELFF
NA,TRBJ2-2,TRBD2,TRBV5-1,TGCGCCAGCAGCTTCATGACTAGCGGGACCCCCGGGGAGCTGTTTTTT,CASSFMTSGTPGELFF
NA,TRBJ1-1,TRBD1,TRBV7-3,TGTGCCAGCAGCTTGACAGGGGGGATGAACACTGAAGCTTTCTTT,CASSLTGGMNTEAFF
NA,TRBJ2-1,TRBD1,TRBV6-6,TGTGCCAGCAGCCCGGACAGGGGGCTATACAATGAGCAGTTCTTC,CASSPDRGLYNEQFF
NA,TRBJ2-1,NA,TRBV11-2,TGTGCCAGCAGAGTTATCACAGGCTACGCTGAGCAGTTCTTC,CASRVITGYAEQFF
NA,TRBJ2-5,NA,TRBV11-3,TGTGCCAGCAGCTTAGTAGCGGAAGAGACCCAGTACTTC,CASSLVAEETQYF